The 13 T cell receptor beta chains in this list originate from one sample, sequenced in a study of OX40 agonist ivuxolimab in advanced cancers. Library preparation used the immunoSEQ multiplex PCR assay. Drawn from immuneACCESS, this table holds only the in-frame rearrangements with V and J called that TCRdb kept. Clones are partly lost; checked studies trace under half to an unresolved V gene and leave the rest unexplained. The sample includes approximately 69,000 clones, with roughly 90% observed a single time. The biggest ten clones account for about 11% of the sample. This material consisted of CD4+ or CD8+ T cells sorted from blood, taken in a trial of the OX40 agonist ivuxolimab. The receptors were sampled from an adult with an advanced solid tumor such as melanoma, head and neck, liver or kidney cancer.

The chain joins TRBV7-3 to TRBJ2-5, with TRBD2 matching over 14 bases. With V trimmed by 2 bases and J by 5 bases, 4 bases remained unmatched. CDR1 is SGHTA, CDR2 FQGTGA, per germline. CDR3 length: 16 amino acids. The CDR3 nucleotides are TGTGCCAGCAGCTTAGGGACTAGCGGGAGCGGTGAGACCCAGTACTTC. Translating it yields CASSLGTSGSGETQYF.

This clone was seen just once. The chain combines TRBV10-3 with TRBJ1-5; D is unclear. The CDR3 is made up of 15 amino acids. CDR1 is ENHRY, CDR2 SYGVKD, per germline. Trimming pared 3 bases from V and 0 bases from J, leaving 9 bases between. For the CDR3, the DNA is TGTGCCATCAGTGAAACGGGTAATAGCAATCAGCCCCAGCATTTT. The encoded protein is CAISETGNSNQPQHF.

This rearrangement joins TRBV29-1 to TRBJ1-4; D call uncertain. Trimming shortened V by 4 bases and J by 7 bases, and 22 bases separated the two germline ends. The CDR3 spans 16 residues. Germline V gene data show CDR1 as SQVTM and CDR2 as ANQGSEA. CDR3 residues: CSVAHLRSGGVEKLFF. CDR3 nucleotide sequence: TGCAGCGTTGCCCATCTTAGATCCGGTGGTGTTGAAAAACTGTTTTTT.

The CDR3, as DNA: TGTGCCAGCAGTTTCCAGGACAGGGCAGGCTACACCTTC. It specifies CASSFQDRAGYTF. The chain is built from TRBV27 and TRBJ1-2; 8 bases line up with TRBD1. Germline V lookup: CDR1 MNHEY, CDR2 SMNVEV (reference sequence). After removal of 3 bases from V and 8 bases from J, the junction contained 5 bases not matched to a gene. The CDR3 contains 13 residues.

The V call is TRBV7-2, the J call TRBJ2-5; D uncertain. The better agreement between TRBJ2-7 and the DNA end casts doubt on the J call. This CDR3 contains 13 residues. From germline, CDR1 is SGHTA and CDR2 FQGNSA. CDR3 in DNA: TGTGCCAGCAGCTTAAGCCCGCACTACGAGCAGTACTTC. Translated: CASSLSPHYEQYF.

The genes are TRBV7-9 and TRBJ1-4, with 7 bases lining up with TRBD1. This CDR3 contains 15 residues. V trimming: 5 bases; J trimming: 2 bases; junction bases outside the gene matches: 5. CDR1 and CDR2 (germline): SEHNR, FQNEAQ (reference sequence). CDR3 sequence: CASSNRQGTNEKLFF. In nucleotides, the CDR3 is TGTGCCAGCAGCAATCGACAGGGCACTAATGAAAAACTGTTTTTT. Drawing the rest from reference TRBV7-9 and TRBJ1-4, the complete variable domain is DTGVSQNPRHKITKRGQNVTFRCDPISEHNRLYWYRQTLGQGPEFLTYFQNEAQLEKSRLLSDRFSAERPKGSFSTLEIQRTEQGDSAMYLCASSNRQGTNEKLFFGSGTQLSVL.

The chain carries TRBV29-1 and TRBJ1-2; TRBD1 matches at 9 bases. The CDR3 contains 12 residues. Germline values: CDR1 SQVTM, CDR2 ANQGSEA. V was clipped by 6 bases and J by 3 bases; unmatched bases: 2. CDR3 amino acids: CSVRQGDYGYTF. The CDR3 coding sequence is TGCAGCGTAAGACAGGGGGACTATGGCTACACCTTC.

The rearrangement uses TRBV7-9 and TRBJ1-2; possibly TRBD1 for D (5 bases). The CDR3 is 16 amino acids. Germline values: CDR1 SEHNR, CDR2 FQNEAQ (reference sequence). Trimming pared 4 bases from V and 4 bases from J, leaving 19 bases between. Written as DNA, the CDR3 is TGTGCCAGCAGCTCACGGGGGATCGCTGGTGGCTATGGCTACACCTTC. This translates into CASSSRGIAGGYGYTF.

This clone was seen more than once but under ten times. V gene TRBV30 combines with J gene TRBJ2-2; 8 bases fit TRBD1. The CDR3 length is 14 residues. CDR1 and CDR2 from the germline V gene are GTSNPN and SVGIG (reference sequence). After removal of 2 bases from V and 7 bases from J, the junction contained 6 bases not matched to a gene. The CDR3, as DNA: TGTGCCTGGAGTCGTGGACAGGGTAGCGGGGAGCTGTTTTTT. Its protein is CAWSRGQGSGELFF. The full variable domain, its missing parts supplied by reference TRBV30 and TRBJ2-2, is SQTIHQWPATLVQPVGSPLSLECTVEGTSNPNLYWYRQAAGRGLQLLFYSVGIGQISSEVPQNLSASRPQDRQFILSSKKLLLSDSGFYLCAWSRGQGSGELFFGEGSRLTVL.

The genes are TRBV28 and TRBJ1-5, with D possibly matching TRBD1 (5 bases). Germline-derived CDR1 and CDR2 are MDHEN and SYDVKM. CDR3 length: 15 residues. Trimming took 4 bases from V and 1 from J, leaving 11 bases between them. In DNA, the CDR3 is TGTGCCAGCAGTTACCAGGGTGGAAGCAATCAGCCCCAGCATTTT. Translating gives CASSYQGGSNQPQHF.

The chain carries TRBV6-6 and TRBJ2-7, with D possibly TRBD1 on 6 matching bases. Germline CDR1 MNHNY, CDR2 SVGAGI (reference sequence). With 6 bases removed from V and 4 bases from J, the gap between germline ends came to 19 bases. The CDR3 consists of 15 residues. DNA of the CDR3: TGTGCCAGCAGCCGCTTCCGGGACACCGGATACGAGCAGTACTTC. Translated: CASSRFRDTGYEQYF.

The table lists this clone with a count of one. The chain has TRBV7-8 and TRBJ1-1; maybe TRBD1 (5 bases). Per germline, CDR1 SGHVS and CDR2 FQNEAQ. The V and J ends lost 5 bases and 0 bases respectively, with 25 bases between them. The CDR3 spans 19 residues. DNA of the CDR3: TGTGCCAGCAGCCCCCGATATGAAGGGGAAGTATCCATGAACACTGAAGCTTTCTTT. The encoded protein is CASSPRYEGEVSMNTEAFF.

This clone was observed a single time. This chain uses TRBV9 with TRBJ2-3; 9 positions match TRBD2. V trimming: 0 bases; J trimming: 7 bases; junction bases outside the gene matches: 9. The CDR3 totals 16 residues. Germline CDR1 SGDLS, CDR2 YYNGEE. CDR3 DNA: TGTGCCAGCAGCGTAGGCTCTAGCGGGAATATATATACGCAGTATTTT. Its translation: CASSVGSSGNIYTQYF.